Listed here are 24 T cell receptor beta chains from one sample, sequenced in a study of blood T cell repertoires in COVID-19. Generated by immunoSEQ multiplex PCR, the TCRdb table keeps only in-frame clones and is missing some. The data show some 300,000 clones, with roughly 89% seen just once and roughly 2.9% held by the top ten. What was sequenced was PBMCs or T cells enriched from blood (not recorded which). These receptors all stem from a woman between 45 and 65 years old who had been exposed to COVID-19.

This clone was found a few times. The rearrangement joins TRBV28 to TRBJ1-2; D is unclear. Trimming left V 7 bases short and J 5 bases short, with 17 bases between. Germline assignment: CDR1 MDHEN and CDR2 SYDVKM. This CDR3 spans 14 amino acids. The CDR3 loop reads CASTTAAPPYGYTF. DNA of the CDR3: TGTGCCAGCACCACAGCGGCCCCTCCGTATGGCTACACCTTC.

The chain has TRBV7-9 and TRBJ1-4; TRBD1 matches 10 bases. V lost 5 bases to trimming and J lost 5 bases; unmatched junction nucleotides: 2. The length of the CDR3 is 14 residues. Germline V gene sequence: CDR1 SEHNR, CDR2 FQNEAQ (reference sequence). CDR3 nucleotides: TGTGCCAGCAGCACGGGACAGGGGAATGAAAAACTGTTTTTT. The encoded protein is CASSTGQGNEKLFF.

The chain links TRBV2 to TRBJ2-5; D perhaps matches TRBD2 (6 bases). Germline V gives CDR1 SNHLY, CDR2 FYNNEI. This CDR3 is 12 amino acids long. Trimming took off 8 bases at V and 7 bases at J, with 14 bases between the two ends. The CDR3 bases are TGTGCCAGCTCGAGGGAGGAAGGGACCCAGTACTTC. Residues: CASSREEGTQYF.

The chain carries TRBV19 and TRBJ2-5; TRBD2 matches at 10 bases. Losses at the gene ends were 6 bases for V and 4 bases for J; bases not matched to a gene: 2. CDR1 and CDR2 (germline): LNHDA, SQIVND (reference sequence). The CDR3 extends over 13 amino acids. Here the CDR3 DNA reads TGTGCCAGTAGGTCTAGCGGGGGAGAGACCCAGTACTTC. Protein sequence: CASRSSGGETQYF.

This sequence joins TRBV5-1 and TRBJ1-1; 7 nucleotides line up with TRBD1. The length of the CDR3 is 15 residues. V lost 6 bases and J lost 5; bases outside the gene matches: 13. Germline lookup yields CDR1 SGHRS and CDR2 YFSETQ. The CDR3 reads CASTSGRQGLTEAFF. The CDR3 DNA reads TGCGCCAGCACCTCAGGGCGACAGGGTCTTACTGAAGCTTTCTTT.

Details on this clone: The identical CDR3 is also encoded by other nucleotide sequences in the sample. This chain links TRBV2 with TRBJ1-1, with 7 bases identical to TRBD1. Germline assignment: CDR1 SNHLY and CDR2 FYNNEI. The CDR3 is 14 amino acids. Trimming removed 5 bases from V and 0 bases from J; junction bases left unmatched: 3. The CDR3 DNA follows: TGTGCCAGCAGTAAGGGACAGCTGAACACTGAAGCTTTCTTT. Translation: CASSKGQLNTEAFF.

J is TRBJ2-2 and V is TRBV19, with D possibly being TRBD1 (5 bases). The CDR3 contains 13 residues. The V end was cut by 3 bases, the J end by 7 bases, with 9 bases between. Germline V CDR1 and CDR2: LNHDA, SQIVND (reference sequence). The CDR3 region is CASSIQGYGELFF. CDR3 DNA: TGTGCCAGTAGTATTCAGGGATACGGGGAGCTGTTTTTT.

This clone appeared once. CDR3 in amino acids: CASSVRTDYGYTF. The CDR3, as DNA: TGTGCCAGCAGCGTGCGGACAGATTATGGCTACACCTTC. This sequence joins TRBV5-4 and TRBJ1-2; D may be TRBD1 (6 bases). Per the germline V gene, CDR1 is SGHNT and CDR2 is YYREEE (reference sequence). The CDR3 is 13 residues long. Trimming removed 4 bases from V and 5 bases from J, with 12 bases in between.

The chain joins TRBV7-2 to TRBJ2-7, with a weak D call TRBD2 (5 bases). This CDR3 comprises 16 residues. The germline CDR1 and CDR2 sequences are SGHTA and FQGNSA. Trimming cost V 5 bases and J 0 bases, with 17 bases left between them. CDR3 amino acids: CASSPPTGEISYEQYF. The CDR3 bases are TGTGCCAGCAGCCCGCCAACCGGGGAAATCTCCTACGAGCAGTACTTC.

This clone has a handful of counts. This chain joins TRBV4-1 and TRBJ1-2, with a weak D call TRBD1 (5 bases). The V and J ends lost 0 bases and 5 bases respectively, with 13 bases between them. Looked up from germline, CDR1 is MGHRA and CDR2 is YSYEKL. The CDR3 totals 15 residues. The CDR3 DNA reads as TGCGCCAGCAGCCAAGATATGACAGAGACTTATGGCTACACCTTC. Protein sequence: CASSQDMTETYGYTF.

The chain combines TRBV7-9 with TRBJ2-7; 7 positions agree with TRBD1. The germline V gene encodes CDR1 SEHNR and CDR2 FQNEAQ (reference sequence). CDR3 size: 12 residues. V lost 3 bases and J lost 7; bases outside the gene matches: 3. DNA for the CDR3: TGTGCCAGCAGCTTCGGGACAGCGGAGCAGTACTTC. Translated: CASSFGTAEQYF.

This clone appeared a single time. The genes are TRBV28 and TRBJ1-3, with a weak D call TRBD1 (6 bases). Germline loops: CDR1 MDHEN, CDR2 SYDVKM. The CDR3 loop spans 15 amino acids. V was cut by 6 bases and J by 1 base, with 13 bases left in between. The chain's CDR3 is CASRYPGVSGNTIYF. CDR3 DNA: TGTGCCAGCAGGTATCCAGGGGTTTCTGGAAACACCATATATTTT.

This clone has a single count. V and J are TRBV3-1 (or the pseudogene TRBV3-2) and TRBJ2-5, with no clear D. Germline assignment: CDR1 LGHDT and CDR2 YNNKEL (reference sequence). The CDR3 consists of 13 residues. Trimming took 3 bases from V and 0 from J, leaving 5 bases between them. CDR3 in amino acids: CASSHRYQETQYF. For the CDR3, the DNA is TGTGCCAGCAGCCATCGGTACCAAGAGACCCAGTACTTC.

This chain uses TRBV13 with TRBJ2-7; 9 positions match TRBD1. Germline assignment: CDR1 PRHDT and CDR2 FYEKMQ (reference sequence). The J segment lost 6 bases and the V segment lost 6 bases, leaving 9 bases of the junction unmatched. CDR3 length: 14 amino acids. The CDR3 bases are TGTGCCAGCAGTGCTGGGACAGGGAGGGGCGAGCAGTACTTC. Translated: CASSAGTGRGEQYF.

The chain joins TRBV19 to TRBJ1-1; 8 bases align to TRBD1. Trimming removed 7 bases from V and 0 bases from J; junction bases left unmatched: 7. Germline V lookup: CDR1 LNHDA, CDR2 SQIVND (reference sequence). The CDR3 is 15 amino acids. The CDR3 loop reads CASKPPGQVNTEAFF. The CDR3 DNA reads TGTGCCAGTAAGCCACCGGGACAGGTGAACACTGAAGCTTTCTTT. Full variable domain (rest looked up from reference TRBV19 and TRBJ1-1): DGGITQSPKYLFRKEGQNVTLSCEQNLNHDAMYWYRQDPGQGLRLIYYSQIVNDFQKGDIAEGYSVSREKKESFPLTVTSAQKNPTAFYLCASKPPGQVNTEAFFGQGTRLTVV.

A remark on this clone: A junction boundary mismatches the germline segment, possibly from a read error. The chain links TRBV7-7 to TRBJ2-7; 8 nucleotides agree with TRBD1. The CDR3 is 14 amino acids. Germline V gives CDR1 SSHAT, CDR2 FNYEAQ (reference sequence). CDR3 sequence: CASSLDQGAGEQYF. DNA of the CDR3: TGTGCTAGCAGCTTAGATCAGGGGGCGGGCGAGCAGTACTTC.

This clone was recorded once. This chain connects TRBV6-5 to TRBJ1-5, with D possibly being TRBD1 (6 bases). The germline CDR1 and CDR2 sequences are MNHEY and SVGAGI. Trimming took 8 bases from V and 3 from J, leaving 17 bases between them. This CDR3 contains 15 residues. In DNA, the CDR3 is TGTGCCAGCGTTGGAGTAGACAGGTCCAATCAGCCCCAGCATTTT. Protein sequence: CASVGVDRSNQPQHF.

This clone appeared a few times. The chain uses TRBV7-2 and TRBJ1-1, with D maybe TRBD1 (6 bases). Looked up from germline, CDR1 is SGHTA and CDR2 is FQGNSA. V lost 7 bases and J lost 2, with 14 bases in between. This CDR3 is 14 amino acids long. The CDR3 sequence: CASTQDRTNTEAFF. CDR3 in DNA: TGTGCCAGCACCCAGGACAGAACTAACACTGAAGCTTTCTTT.

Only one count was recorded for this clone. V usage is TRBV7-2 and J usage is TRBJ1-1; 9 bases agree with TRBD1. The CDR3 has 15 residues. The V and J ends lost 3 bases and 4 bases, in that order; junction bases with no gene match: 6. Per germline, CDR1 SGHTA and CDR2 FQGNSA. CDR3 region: CASSFSGQGSTEAFF. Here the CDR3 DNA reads TGTGCCAGCAGCTTCTCGGGACAGGGAAGCACTGAAGCTTTCTTT.

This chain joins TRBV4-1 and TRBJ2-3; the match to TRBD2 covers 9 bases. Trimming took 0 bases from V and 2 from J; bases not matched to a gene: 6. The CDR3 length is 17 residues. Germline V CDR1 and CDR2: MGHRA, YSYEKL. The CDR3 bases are TGCGCCAGCAGCCAAGAAGGAGCGGGGGGAAACACAGATACGCAGTATTTT. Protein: CASSQEGAGGNTDTQYF.

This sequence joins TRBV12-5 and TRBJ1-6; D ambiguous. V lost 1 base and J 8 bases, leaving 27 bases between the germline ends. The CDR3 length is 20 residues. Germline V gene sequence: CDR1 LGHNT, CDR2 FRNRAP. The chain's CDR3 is CASGLAVRPSRATGDSPLHF. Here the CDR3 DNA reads TGTGCTAGTGGTTTGGCAGTACGGCCTTCTCGAGCGACCGGGGATTCACCCCTCCACTTT.

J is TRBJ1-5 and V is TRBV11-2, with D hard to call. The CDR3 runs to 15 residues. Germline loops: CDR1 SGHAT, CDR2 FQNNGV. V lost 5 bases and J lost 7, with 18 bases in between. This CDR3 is CASSPSAGVGQPQHF. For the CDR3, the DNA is TGTGCCAGCAGCCCTAGCGCCGGGGTTGGGCAGCCCCAGCATTTT.

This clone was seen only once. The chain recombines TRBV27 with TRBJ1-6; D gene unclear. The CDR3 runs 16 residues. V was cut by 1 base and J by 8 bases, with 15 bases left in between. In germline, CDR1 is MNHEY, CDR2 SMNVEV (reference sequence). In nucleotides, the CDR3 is TGTGCCAGCAGTTTATTCGGCCAGGTTTATGATTCACCCCTCCACTTT. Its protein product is CASSLFGQVYDSPLHF.

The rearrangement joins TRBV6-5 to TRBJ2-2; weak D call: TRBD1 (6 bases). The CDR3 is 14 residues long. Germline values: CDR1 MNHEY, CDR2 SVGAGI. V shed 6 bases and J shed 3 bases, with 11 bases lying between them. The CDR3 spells CASRTTGHTGELFF. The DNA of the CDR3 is TGTGCCAGCAGAACCACAGGGCACACCGGGGAGCTGTTTTTT.